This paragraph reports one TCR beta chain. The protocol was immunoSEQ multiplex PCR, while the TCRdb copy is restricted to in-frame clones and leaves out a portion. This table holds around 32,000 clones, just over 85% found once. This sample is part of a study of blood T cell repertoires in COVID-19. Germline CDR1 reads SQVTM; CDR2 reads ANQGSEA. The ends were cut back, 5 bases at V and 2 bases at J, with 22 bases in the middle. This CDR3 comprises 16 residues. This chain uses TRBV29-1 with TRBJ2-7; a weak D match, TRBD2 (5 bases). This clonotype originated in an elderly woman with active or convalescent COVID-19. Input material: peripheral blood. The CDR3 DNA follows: TGCAGCGTTCCTAACCCTTCTAGGACTGACACCTACGAGCAGTACTTC. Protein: CSVPNPSRTDTYEQYF.